The entry that follows covers one T cell receptor (beta chain) sequence. The method was immunoSEQ multiplex PCR; TCRdb's version includes in-frame clones alone and lacks a portion of them. The table shows 100,000 to 150,000 clones, with about 85% occurring only once. CDR1 MGHDK and CDR2 SYGVNS come from the germline V gene. This CDR3 is 14 amino acids long. The V segment lost 3 bases and the J segment 9 bases; nucleotides outside the gene matches: 4. These data originate in a study of PD-1 blockade in mismatch repair-deficient tumors. The clonotype comes from an adult with mismatch repair-deficient cancer. The specimen comprised peripheral blood, sampled 44 weeks after starting pembrolizumab. The chain combines TRBV25-1 with TRBJ2-3, with 12 bases identical to TRBD2. CDR3 DNA sequence: TGTGCCAGCAGTGACGGGCTAGCGGGAGGGACGCAGTATTTT. Encoded protein: CASSDGLAGGTQYF.